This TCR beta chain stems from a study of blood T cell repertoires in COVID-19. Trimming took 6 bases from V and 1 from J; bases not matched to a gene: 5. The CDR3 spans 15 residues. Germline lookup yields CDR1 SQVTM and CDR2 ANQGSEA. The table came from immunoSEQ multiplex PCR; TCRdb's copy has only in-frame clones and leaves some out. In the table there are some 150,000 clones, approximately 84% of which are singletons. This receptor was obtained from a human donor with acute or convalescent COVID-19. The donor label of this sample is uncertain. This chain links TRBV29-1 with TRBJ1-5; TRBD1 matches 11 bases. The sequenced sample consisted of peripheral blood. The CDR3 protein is CSVTGTGGSNQPQHF. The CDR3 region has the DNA TGCAGCGTAACCGGGACAGGGGGAAGCAATCAGCCCCAGCATTTT.